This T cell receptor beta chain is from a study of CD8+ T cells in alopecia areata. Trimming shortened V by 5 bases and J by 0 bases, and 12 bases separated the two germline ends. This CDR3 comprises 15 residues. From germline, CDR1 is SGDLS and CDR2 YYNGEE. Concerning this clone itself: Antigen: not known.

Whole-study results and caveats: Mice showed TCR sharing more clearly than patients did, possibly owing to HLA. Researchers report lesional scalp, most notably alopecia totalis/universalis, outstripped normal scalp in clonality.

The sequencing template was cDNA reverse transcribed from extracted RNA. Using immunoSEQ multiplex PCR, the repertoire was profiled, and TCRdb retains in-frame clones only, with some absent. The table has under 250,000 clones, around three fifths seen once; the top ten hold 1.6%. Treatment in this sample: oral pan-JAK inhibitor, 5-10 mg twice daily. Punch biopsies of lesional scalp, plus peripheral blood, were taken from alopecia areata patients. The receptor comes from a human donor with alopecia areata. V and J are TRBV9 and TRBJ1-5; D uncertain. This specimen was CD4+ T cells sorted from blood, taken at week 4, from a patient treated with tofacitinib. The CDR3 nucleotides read TGTGCCAGCAGTATAGACGGAAATAGCAATCAGCCCCAGCATTTT. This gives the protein CASSIDGNSNQPQHF.